The rows below give T cell receptor beta chains drawn from one sample of a study of blood T cell repertoires in COVID-19. Generated by immunoSEQ multiplex PCR, the TCRdb table keeps only in-frame clones and is missing some. The sample yields 250,000 or so clones, nearly 90% seen once. The sample consisted of peripheral blood. Receptors were obtained from a woman in her sixties with COVID-19, enrolled during active disease. Both conserved end residues are part of each CDR3. Each record gives: V gene, D gene, J gene, clone size, CDR3 DNA, CDR3 protein. A D gene is named only where the DNA matches it firmly. Some rows mark clone size as missing; the rest say once, few, many or name a class of expanded clone.

>TRBV4-1|.|TRBJ2-7|.
TGCGCCAGCAGCCAATCTTTTCAGGGCTCCTACGAGCAGTACTTC
CASSQSFQGSYEQYF
>TRBV5-1|.|TRBJ2-3|.
TGCGCCAGCAGCCTGCAGGGTGTGGGGCCCGATACGCAGTATTTT
CASSLQGVGPDTQYF
>TRBV6-5|.|TRBJ1-3|.
TGTGCCAGCAGTTACTCGTCCAGGCTACAAAACACCATATATTTT
CASSYSSRLQNTIYF
>TRBV15|.|TRBJ1-1|.
TGTGCCACCAGCAGAGACAGGGGTTCGTTGTGGGCTTTCTTT
CATSRDRGSLWAFF
>TRBV5-4|TRBD1|TRBJ1-1|.
TGTGCCAGCAGCTTGGGGGGACAGGGGAACACTGAAGCTTTCTTT
CASSLGGQGNTEAFF
>TRBV7-9|.|TRBJ1-2|few
TGTGCCAGCAGCTTCCCGGGGAGAAGCTATGGCTACACCTTC
CASSFPGRSYGYTF
>TRBV3-1/TRBV3-2|.|TRBJ2-7|.
TGTGCCAGCAGCCAAGGGCAGGACAGCTGGGACGAGCAGTACTTC
CASSQGQDSWDEQYF
>TRBV11-2|TRBD1|TRBJ1-1|.
TGTGCCAGCAGCTTGGGTCCGGGACAGGGGGCCCAAACGACTGAAGCTTTCTTT
CASSLGPGQGAQTTEAFF
>TRBV2|.|TRBJ1-1|.
TGTGCCAGCAGTGAGATTCGGCGGGTCACTGAAGCTTTCTTT
CASSEIRRVTEAFF
>TRBV6-1|TRBD1|TRBJ1-2|once
TGTGCCAGCAGTGACCGGGACAGGGGTGGCTACACCTTC
CASSDRDRGGYTF
>TRBV4-3|TRBD1|TRBJ1-1|.
TGCGCCAGCAGCCAATATTACAGACAGGGAACTGAAGCTTTCTTT
CASSQYYRQGTEAFF
>TRBV11-3|.|TRBJ1-1|.
TGTGCCAGCAGCCGTGGGAGAGAAGCTTTCTTT
CASSRGREAFF
>TRBV6-4|TRBD2|TRBJ2-7|.
TGTGCCAGCAGTGACGTTCGGGGGGGGCGCTACGAGCAGTACTTC
CASSDVRGGRYEQYF
>TRBV7-9|TRBD1|TRBJ1-6|.
TGTGCCAGCAGCTTAGCCCCGGACAGGGGATATAATTCACCCCTCCACTTT
CASSLAPDRGYNSPLHF
>TRBV4-2|.|TRBJ1-4|.
TGTGCCAGCAACCAGGGCGGGGTTGAAAAACTGTTTTTT
CASNQGGVEKLFF
>TRBV9|.|TRBJ1-6|.
TGTGCCAGCAGCGCCTGGGACTCTGAACGGGGTTCACCCCTCCACTTT
CASSAWDSERGSPLHF
>TRBV5-1|TRBD1|TRBJ1-2|.
TGCGCCAGCAGCCCGGACAGGCTGTATGGCTACACCTTC
CASSPDRLYGYTF
>TRBV4-3|TRBD2|TRBJ2-2|.
TGCGCCAGCAGCCAGTCATTTAGCGGGGTGAACACCGGGGAGCTGTTTTTT
CASSQSFSGVNTGELFF
>TRBV6-5|.|TRBJ1-3|.
TGTGCCAGCAGTTACAGGGGAGGAAACACCATATATTTT
CASSYRGGNTIYF
>TRBV7-2|TRBD1|TRBJ1-3|.
TGTGCCAGCAGCCCTATGACAGGGCGGGGAAACACCATATATTTT
CASSPMTGRGNTIYF
>TRBV4-3|.|TRBJ1-5|once
TGCGCCAGCAGCCAATCCGTACTGGGCAATCAGCCCCAGCATTTT
CASSQSVLGNQPQHF
>TRBV7-2|.|TRBJ2-3|.
TGTGCCAGCAGTTCGAGGTGGAACCCAAGCACAGATACGCAGTATTTT
CASSSRWNPSTDTQYF
>TRBV7-9|.|TRBJ2-7|.
TGTGCCAGCAGCCTGACGTACGGACAGCTGGGAGAGCAGTACTTC
CASSLTYGQLGEQYF
>TRBV19|TRBD1|TRBJ2-6|.
TGTGCCAGCCGACGGGACAGGGTGCTCGCTGGGGCCAACGTCCTGACTTTC
CASRRDRVLAGANVLTF
>TRBV6-5|TRBD1|TRBJ1-2|.
TGTGCCAGCAGCTTGACAGGGGCGTATGGCTACACCTTC
CASSLTGAYGYTF
>TRBV7-8|TRBD2|TRBJ2-2|.
TGTGCCAGCACCCTCAGAGCGGGGACGAACACCGGGGAGCTGTTTTTT
CASTLRAGTNTGELFF
>TRBV4-3|.|TRBJ1-5|.
TGCGCCAGCAGCCAAGATCGATCGGGCAATCAGCCCCAGCATTTT
CASSQDRSGNQPQHF
>TRBV4-1|.|TRBJ2-1|once
TGCGCCAGCAGTGACAGGTACAATGAGCAGTTCTTC
CASSDRYNEQFF
>TRBV7-2|.|TRBJ1-1|.
TGTGCCAGCAGCAGAAGACAGTTGAGCCGTGGAGCTTTCTTT
CASSRRQLSRGAFF
>TRBV5-1|.|TRBJ1-4|.
TGCGCCAGCAGCTTGGTGGGGGGGAACACAGAAAAACTGTTTTTT
CASSLVGGNTEKLFF
>TRBV19|.|TRBJ1-1|few
TGTGCCAGTAGCCCCGGACAGAACACTGAAGCTTTCTTT
CASSPGQNTEAFF
>TRBV6-5|.|TRBJ1-1|.
TGTGCCAGCAGTTACGAGGGTTTGAACACTGAAGCTTTCTTT
CASSYEGLNTEAFF
>TRBV7-9|TRBD1|TRBJ1-1|.
TGTGCCAGCAGCCTAAGACAGGGTAACACTGAAGCTTTCTTT
CASSLRQGNTEAFF
>TRBV19|.|TRBJ1-4|.
TGTGCCAGTAGTAACGGCCCAGGGGTGGGGGAAAAACTGTTTTTT
CASSNGPGVGEKLFF
>TRBV28|TRBD1|TRBJ1-4|.
TGTGCCAGCAGTGAGACAGGGACGGGAATAAATGAAAAACTGTTTTTT
CASSETGTGINEKLFF